These 8 T cell receptor beta chains were all obtained from the same sample, sequenced in a study of blood T cell repertoires in COVID-19. Produced via immunoSEQ multiplex PCR; TCRdb's table is partial and in-frame only. The sample includes 280,000 or so clones, approximately 85% seen only once; the top ten take around 2.2%. The sample comprised PBMCs or T cells enriched from blood (not recorded which). The source of these receptors is a man aged 25-45 years who had recovered from COVID-19.

The chain uses TRBV7-2 and TRBJ1-6, with no clear D. Germline values: CDR1 SGHTA, CDR2 FQGNSA. Trimming cost V 7 bases and J 7 bases, with 11 bases left between them. The CDR3 runs to 13 residues. CDR3 coding DNA: TGTGCCAGCAAAGCACAGAGCAATTCACCCCTCCACTTT. Protein: CASKAQSNSPLHF.

Concerning this clone: The sample carries other DNA sequences with the same CDR3. The chain carries TRBV9 and TRBJ1-1; D is undetermined. Trimming stripped 5 bases from V and 3 bases from J, with 11 bases between. From germline, CDR1 is SGDLS and CDR2 YYNGEE. This CDR3 spans 13 amino acids. The CDR3 DNA is TGTGCCAGCAGTCCCCGGAGGGACACTGAAGCTTTCTTT. It encodes CASSPRRDTEAFF.

The V call is TRBV15, the J call TRBJ2-6, with 10 bases lining up with TRBD1. V shed 0 bases, J shed 2 bases, and the junction held 10 bases outside the gene matches. Germline V gene lookup returns CDR1 LNHNV and CDR2 YYDKDF (reference sequence). This CDR3 region has 20 residues. CDR3 nucleotides: TGTGCCACCAGCAGAGAGGGACAGGGGCCGAGCAGCACTGGGGCCAACGTCCTGACTTTC. Protein: CATSREGQGPSSTGANVLTF.

This clone appeared a single time. The chain employs TRBV7-9 and TRBJ1-1, with TRBD1 matching 7 bases. CDR1 and CDR2 (germline): SEHNR, FQNEAQ (reference sequence). V was clipped by 5 bases and J by 3 bases; unmatched bases: 3. The CDR3 covers 13 residues. Here the CDR3 DNA reads TGTGCCAGCAGCCTCAGGGGGGACACTGAAGCTTTCTTT. It translates to CASSLRGDTEAFF.

The J gene is TRBJ1-2, the V gene TRBV27, with 7 bases fitting TRBD1. The CDR3 is made up of 16 amino acids. The germline V gene encodes CDR1 MNHEY and CDR2 SMNVEV (reference sequence). The V and J ends lost 5 bases and 7 bases, in that order; junction bases with no gene match: 16. The CDR3: CASSPTVTGERGGYTF. CDR3 sequence (DNA): TGTGCCAGCAGTCCGACCGTAACAGGGGAAAGGGGTGGCTACACCTTC.

The chain uses TRBV12-3 or TRBV12-4 and TRBJ1-4, with D possibly TRBD1 on 5 matching bases. The V and J ends lost 4 bases and 4 bases respectively, with 7 bases between them. CDR3 length equals 13 residues. The CDR3 sequence: CASSSTVNEKLFF. CDR3 in DNA: TGTGCCAGCAGTTCGACAGTTAATGAAAAACTGTTTTTT.

This clone was recorded a few times. The chain uses TRBV3-1 (or the pseudogene TRBV3-2) and TRBJ1-1, with D possibly matching TRBD1 (5 bases). CDR1 LGHDT and CDR2 YNNKEL come from the germline V gene (reference sequence). This CDR3 has 17 amino acids. V dropped 1 base and J dropped 0 bases, with 15 bases sitting between them. The CDR3 loop is CASSQVWGRSLNTEAFF. Written as DNA, the CDR3 is TGTGCCAGCAGCCAAGTCTGGGGGAGGTCCCTGAACACTGAAGCTTTCTTT.

The V and J genes are TRBV27 and TRBJ2-1, with 8 bases matching TRBD2. Trimming cost V 4 bases and J 3 bases; bases outside gene matches: 5. The germline gives CDR1 MNHEY, CDR2 SMNVEV (reference sequence). This CDR3 comprises 15 residues. CDR3 loop: CASSSGGGHYNEQFF. The DNA of the CDR3 is TGTGCCAGCAGTTCCGGGGGGGGCCACTACAATGAGCAGTTCTTC.